This TCR beta chain was recovered during a study of OX40 agonist ivuxolimab in advanced cancers. On the study more broadly: An anti-OX40 (CD134) antibody with agonistic activity, ivuxolimab, was administered to patients. Subjects had a mean age of approximately 60 years, with a range of about 23 to 85; approximately 83% were male.

As to this clone: Antigen specificity is unknown.

General study findings and limits: CD8+ T cells averaged more expanded clones than CD4+. Doses of 0.1 to 3.0 mg/kg were accompanied by clonal expansion of CD4+ and CD8+ blood T cells by week 6.

Trimming took 3 bases from V and 8 from J, leaving 16 bases between them. The CDR3 runs 15 residues. Germline V lookup: CDR1 MGHRA, CDR2 YSYEKL. Repertoires were generated with immunoSEQ multiplex PCR, while TCRdb's copy carries only in-frame clones and drops some. The top ten clones hold roughly 0.7% of a sample with about 64,000 clones, about 88% of them seen once. The sample was CD4+ or CD8+ T cells sorted from blood, taken in a trial of the OX40 agonist ivuxolimab. The chain recombines TRBV4-1 with TRBJ2-2; tentative D call: TRBD2 (5 bases). This TCR derives from an adult with an advanced solid tumor such as melanoma, head and neck, liver or kidney cancer. CDR3 amino acids: CASSQPAGREGELFF. The CDR3 coding sequence is TGCGCCAGCAGCCAGCCGGCGGGCCGTGAGGGGGAGCTGTTTTTT.